Listed here are 8 T cell receptor beta chains from one sample, sequenced in a study of T-cell reconstitution after alpha-beta-depleted transplantation in children. The TCRbeta library incorporated unique molecular identifiers. A single record per CDR3 protein comes from TCRdb applying MiXCR to the PCR reads. The sample holds 65,000 to 70,000 distinct CDR3 sequences, roughly 4.5% seen once. The sequences come from PBMCs, mostly from graft donor cells, collected 180 days after TCRalphabeta/CD19-depleted stem cell transplant. The receptors originated from a boy in the first two years of life who had a stem cell transplant for acute myeloid leukemia, so the T cells may come from the graft donor.

This clonotype showed up many times. The gene calls are TRBV4-3 and TRBJ2-7; 8 positions match TRBD1. Germline assignment: CDR1 LGHNA and CDR2 YSLEER. The junction had 9 bases not matched to a gene; V was cut back by 5 bases and J by 3 bases. The CDR3 extends over 15 amino acids. The CDR3 DNA is TGCGCCAGCAGCGCAGCAAGGACAGGGTTCTACGAGCAGTACTTC. Residues: CASSAARTGFYEQYF.

This clonotype came up many times. The chain uses TRBV12-3 or TRBV12-4 and TRBJ2-5; 7 nucleotides agree with TRBD1. The CDR3 consists of 14 residues. V was clipped by 5 bases and J by 2 bases; unmatched bases: 5. CDR3 region: CASSPGTVQETQYF. CDR3 DNA sequence: TGTGCCAGCAGTCCCGGGACAGTACAAGAGACCCAGTACTTC.

Ten or more counts support this clonotype. The chain has TRBV7-7 and TRBJ2-5; D is perhaps TRBD2 (7 bases). V was shortened by 4 bases and J by 0 bases, with 12 bases between the two germline ends. CDR1 and CDR2 (germline): SSHAT, FNYEAQ (reference sequence). The CDR3 covers 15 residues. CDR3 protein: CASSSGGRYQETQYF. The CDR3 DNA reads as TGTGCCAGCAGCTCCGGGGGGCGGTACCAAGAGACCCAGTACTTC.

This clonotype was observed at least ten times. The V gene is TRBV28, the J gene TRBJ2-1, with D maybe TRBD2 (6 bases). The germline CDR1 and CDR2 sequences are MDHEN and SYDVKM. Trimming took off 2 bases at V and 4 bases at J, with 15 bases between the two ends. This CDR3 contains 16 residues. DNA of the CDR3: TGTGCCAGCAGTTTACTTCGGGGAGGAGTATACAATGAGCAGTTCTTC. Protein product: CASSLLRGGVYNEQFF. Variable domain in full (rest from reference TRBV28 and TRBJ2-1): DVKVTQSSRYLVKRTGEKVFLECVQDMDHENMFWYRQDPGLGLRLIYFSYDVKMKEKGDIPEGYSVSREKKERFSLILESASTNQTSMYLCASSLLRGGVYNEQFFGPGTRLTVL.

There are many counts of this clonotype. J is TRBJ2-7 and V is TRBV4-3; weak D call: TRBD2 (7 bases). In germline, CDR1 is LGHNA, CDR2 YSLEER. Trimming took 0 bases from V and 2 from J, leaving 14 bases between them. The CDR3 sequence is 16 residues long. The CDR3 sequence is CASSQDAGAGTYEQYF. CDR3 nucleotide sequence: TGCGCCAGCAGCCAAGACGCGGGGGCCGGAACCTACGAGCAGTACTTC.

This clonotype was seen many times. The chain employs TRBV5-4 and TRBJ1-2; weak D call: TRBD1 (6 bases). V lost 4 bases and J lost 4, with 17 bases in between. Germline CDR1 and CDR2: SGHNT and YYREEE (reference sequence). This CDR3 spans 15 amino acids. Here the CDR3 DNA reads TGTGCCAGCAGCCCTGTACCAGGGGTTCCCTATGGCTACACCTTC. Its translation: CASSPVPGVPYGYTF. Based on the CDR3 plus reference TRBV5-4 and TRBJ1-2, the full variable domain is ETGVTQSPTHLIKTRGQQVTLRCSSQSGHNTVSWYQQALGQGPQFIFQYYREEENGRGNFPPRFSGLQFPNYSSELNVNALELDDSALYLCASSPVPGVPYGYTFGSGTRLTVV.

This clonotype has a count of ten or more. V usage is TRBV20-1 and J usage is TRBJ2-2; no clear D gene. Germline CDR1 DFQATT, CDR2 SNEGSKA (reference sequence). The CDR3 spans 13 residues. The V gene lost 1 base and the J gene lost 5 bases, with 8 bases spanning the gap. The CDR3, as DNA: TGCAGTGCTAGAGCAAAAGTGACCGGGGAGCTGTTTTTT. This sequence encodes CSARAKVTGELFF.

The V gene is TRBV19, the J gene TRBJ2-5; 7 nucleotides match TRBD1. Trimming took 5 bases from V and 5 from J; bases not matched to a gene: 8. CDR1 LNHDA and CDR2 SQIVND come from the germline V gene (reference sequence). This CDR3 region has 14 residues. In nucleotides, the CDR3 is TGTGCCAGTAGTGGACGACAGGGTAGGGAGACCCAGTACTTC. Amino acids: CASSGRQGRETQYF.